This T cell receptor (beta chain) derives from a study of vaccination effects on CD4 cells after COVID-19. About this clone itself: The antigen remains undetermined.

With the ViraFEST assay, the study expanded antigen-specific CD4+ T cells using viral peptide pools, then sequenced them. Upon completion of 10 days in culture, CD4+ T cells were isolated. Participants each got two BNT162b2 or mRNA-1273 vaccine doses. This CDR3 has 17 amino acids. Germline-derived CDR1 and CDR2 are KGHSH and LQKENI. Trimming at V came to 0 bases and at J to 1 base, leaving 5 bases not matched to a gene. Some clones are missing from TCRdb's copy, which holds only in-frame ones; the method was immunoSEQ multiplex PCR. This table has under 40,000 clones, about 80% appearing once. The chain has TRBV18 and TRBJ2-2; 7 nucleotides line up with TRBD2. Sequencing was performed on CD4+ T cells from PBMCs cultured with HCoV-NL63 spike peptides, taken after COVID-19 vaccination. The sequence was obtained from a human donor who received a COVID-19 vaccine. Some clones in this sample may be carry-over from other donors' samples. CDR3 bases: TGTGCCAGCTCACCACCGGGGCTAGCGGTGAACACCGGGGAGCTGTTTTTT. Its protein is CASSPPGLAVNTGELFF.